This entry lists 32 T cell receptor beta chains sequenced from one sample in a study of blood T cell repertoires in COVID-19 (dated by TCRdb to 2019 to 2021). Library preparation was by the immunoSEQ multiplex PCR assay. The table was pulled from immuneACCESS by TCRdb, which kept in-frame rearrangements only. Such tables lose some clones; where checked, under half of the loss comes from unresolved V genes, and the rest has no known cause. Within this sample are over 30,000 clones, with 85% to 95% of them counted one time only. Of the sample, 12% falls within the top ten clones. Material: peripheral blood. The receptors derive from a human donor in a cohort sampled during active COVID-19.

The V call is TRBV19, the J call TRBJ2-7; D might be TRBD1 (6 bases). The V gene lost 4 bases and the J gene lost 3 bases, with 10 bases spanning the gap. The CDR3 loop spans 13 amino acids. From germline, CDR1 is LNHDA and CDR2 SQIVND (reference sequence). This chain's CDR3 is CASSTKQGYEQYF. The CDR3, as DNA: TGTGCCAGTAGTACGAAACAGGGCTACGAGCAGTACTTC.

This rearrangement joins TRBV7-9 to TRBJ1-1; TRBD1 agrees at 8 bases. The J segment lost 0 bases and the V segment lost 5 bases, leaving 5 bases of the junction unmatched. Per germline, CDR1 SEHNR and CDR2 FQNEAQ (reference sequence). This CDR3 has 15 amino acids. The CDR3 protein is CASSKQGGMNTEAFF. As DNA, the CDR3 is TGTGCCAGCAGCAAACAGGGGGGTATGAACACTGAAGCTTTCTTT.

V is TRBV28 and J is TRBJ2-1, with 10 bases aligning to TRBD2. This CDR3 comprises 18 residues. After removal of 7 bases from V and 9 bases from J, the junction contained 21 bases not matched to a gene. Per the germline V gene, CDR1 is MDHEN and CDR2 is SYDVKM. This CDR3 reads CASTLPRVRSGRDVEQFF. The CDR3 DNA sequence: TGTGCCAGCACCTTGCCCAGGGTGCGGAGCGGGAGGGATGTTGAGCAGTTCTTC.

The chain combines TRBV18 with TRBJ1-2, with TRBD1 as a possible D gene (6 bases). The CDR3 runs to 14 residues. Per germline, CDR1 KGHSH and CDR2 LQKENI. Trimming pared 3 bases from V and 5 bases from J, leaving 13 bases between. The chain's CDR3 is CASSPGTSGYGYTF. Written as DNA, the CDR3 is TGTGCCAGCTCACCCGGGACAAGTGGTTATGGCTACACCTTC. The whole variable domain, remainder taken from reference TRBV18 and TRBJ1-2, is NAGVMQNPRHLVRRRGQEARLRCSPMKGHSHVYWYRQLPEEGLKFMVYLQKENIIDESGMPKERFSAEFPKEGPSILRIQQVVRGDSAAYFCASSPGTSGYGYTFGSGTRLTVV.

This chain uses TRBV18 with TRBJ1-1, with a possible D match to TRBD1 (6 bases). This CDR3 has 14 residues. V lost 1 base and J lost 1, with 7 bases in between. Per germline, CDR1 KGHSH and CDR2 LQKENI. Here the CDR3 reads CASSPQTGNTEAFF. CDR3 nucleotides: TGTGCCAGCTCACCACAGACAGGGAACACTGAAGCTTTCTTT.

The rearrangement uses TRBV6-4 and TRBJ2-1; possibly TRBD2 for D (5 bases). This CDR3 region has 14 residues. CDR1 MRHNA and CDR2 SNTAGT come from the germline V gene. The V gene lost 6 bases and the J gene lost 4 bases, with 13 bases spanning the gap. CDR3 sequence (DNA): TGTGCCAGCAGCCCCGACGGGGATTACAATGAGCAGTTCTTC. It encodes CASSPDGDYNEQFF.

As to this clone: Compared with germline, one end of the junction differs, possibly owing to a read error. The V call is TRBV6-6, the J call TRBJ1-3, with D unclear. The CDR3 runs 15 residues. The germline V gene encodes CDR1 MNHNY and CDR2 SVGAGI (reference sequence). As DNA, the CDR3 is TGTGCCAGCAGTCACTCCAGCGTCTCTGGAAACACCATATATTTT. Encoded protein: CASSHSSVSGNTIYF.

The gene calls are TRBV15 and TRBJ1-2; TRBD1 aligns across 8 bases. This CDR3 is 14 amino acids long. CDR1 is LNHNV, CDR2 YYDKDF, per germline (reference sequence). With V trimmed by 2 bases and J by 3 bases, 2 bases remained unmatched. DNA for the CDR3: TGTGCCACCAGCAGAAAACAGGGGGACTATGGCTACACCTTC. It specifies CATSRKQGDYGYTF.

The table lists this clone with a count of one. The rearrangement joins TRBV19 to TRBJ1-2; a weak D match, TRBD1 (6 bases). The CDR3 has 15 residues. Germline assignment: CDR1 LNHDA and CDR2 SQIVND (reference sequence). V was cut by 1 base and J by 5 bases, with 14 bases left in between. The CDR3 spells CASSIAMTGSYGYTF. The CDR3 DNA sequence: TGTGCCAGTAGTATAGCCATGACAGGATCTTATGGCTACACCTTC. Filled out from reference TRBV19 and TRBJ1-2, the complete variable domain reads DGGITQSPKYLFRKEGQNVTLSCEQNLNHDAMYWYRQDPGQGLRLIYYSQIVNDFQKGDIAEGYSVSREKKESFPLTVTSAQKNPTAFYLCASSIAMTGSYGYTFGSGTRLTVV.

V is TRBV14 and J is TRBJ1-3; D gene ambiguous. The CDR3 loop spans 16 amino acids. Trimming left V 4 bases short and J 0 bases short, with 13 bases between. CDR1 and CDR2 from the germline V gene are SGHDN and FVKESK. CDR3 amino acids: CASSRGGRISGNTIYF. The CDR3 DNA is TGTGCCAGCAGCCGGGGAGGACGGATCTCTGGAAACACCATATATTTT.

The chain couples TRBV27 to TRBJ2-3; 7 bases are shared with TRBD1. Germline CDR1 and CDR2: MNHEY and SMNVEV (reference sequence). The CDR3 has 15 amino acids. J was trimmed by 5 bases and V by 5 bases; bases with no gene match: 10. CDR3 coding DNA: TGTGCCAGCAGTCTCATGACAGGGTGGGGAGATACGCAGTATTTT. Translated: CASSLMTGWGDTQYF.

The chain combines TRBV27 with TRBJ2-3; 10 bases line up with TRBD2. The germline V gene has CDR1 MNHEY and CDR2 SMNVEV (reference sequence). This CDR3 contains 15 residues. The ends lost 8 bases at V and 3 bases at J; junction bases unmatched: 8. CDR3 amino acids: CASGEREGVTDTQYF. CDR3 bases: TGTGCCAGCGGGGAGCGGGAGGGCGTGACAGATACGCAGTATTTT.

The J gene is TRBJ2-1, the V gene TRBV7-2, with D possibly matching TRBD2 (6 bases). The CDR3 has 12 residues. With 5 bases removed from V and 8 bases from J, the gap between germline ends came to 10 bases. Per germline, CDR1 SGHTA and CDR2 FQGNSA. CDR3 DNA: TGTGCCAGCAGCCGGAGGGAAGATGAGCAGTTCTTC. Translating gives CASSRREDEQFF.

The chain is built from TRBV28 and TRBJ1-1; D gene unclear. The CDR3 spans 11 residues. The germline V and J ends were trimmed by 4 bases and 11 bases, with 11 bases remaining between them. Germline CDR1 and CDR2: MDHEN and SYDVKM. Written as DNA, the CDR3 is TGTGCCAGCAGTTCCGGGTCGAGGGCTTTCTTT. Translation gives CASSSGSRAFF.

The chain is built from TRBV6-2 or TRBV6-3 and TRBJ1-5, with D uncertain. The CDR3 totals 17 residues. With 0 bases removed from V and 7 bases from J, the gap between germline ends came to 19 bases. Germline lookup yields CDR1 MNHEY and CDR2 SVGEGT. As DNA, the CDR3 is TGTGCCAGCAGTTACTCGAGCCAGGTTGTTTTTCCGCAGCCCCAGCATTTT. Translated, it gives CASSYSSQVVFPQPQHF.

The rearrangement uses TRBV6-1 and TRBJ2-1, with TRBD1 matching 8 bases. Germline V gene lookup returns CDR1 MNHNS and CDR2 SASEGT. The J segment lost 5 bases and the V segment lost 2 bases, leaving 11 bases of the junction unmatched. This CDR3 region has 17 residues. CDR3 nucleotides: TGTGCCAGCAGTGAACGCCGGGGGACAGGAATAGACAATGAGCAGTTCTTC. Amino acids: CASSERRGTGIDNEQFF.

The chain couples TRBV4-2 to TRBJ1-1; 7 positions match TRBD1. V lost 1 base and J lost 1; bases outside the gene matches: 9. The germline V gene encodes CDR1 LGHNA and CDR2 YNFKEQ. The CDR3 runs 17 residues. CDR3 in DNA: TGTGCCAGCAGCCAAGTTTTAATTAGGGGGCCGAACACTGAAGCTTTCTTT. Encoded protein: CASSQVLIRGPNTEAFF.

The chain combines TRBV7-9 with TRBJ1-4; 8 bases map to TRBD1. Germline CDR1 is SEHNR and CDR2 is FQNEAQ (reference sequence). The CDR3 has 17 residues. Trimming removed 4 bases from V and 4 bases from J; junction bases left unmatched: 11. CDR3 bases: TGTGCCAGCAGCTCGAGACAGGGGCCACGTTTTAATGAAAAACTGTTTTTT. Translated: CASSSRQGPRFNEKLFF. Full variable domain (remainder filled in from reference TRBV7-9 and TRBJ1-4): DTGVSQNPRHKITKRGQNVTFRCDPISEHNRLYWYRQTLGQGPEFLTYFQNEAQLEKSRLLSDRFSAERPKGSFSTLEIQRTEQGDSAMYLCASSSRQGPRFNEKLFFGSGTQLSVL.

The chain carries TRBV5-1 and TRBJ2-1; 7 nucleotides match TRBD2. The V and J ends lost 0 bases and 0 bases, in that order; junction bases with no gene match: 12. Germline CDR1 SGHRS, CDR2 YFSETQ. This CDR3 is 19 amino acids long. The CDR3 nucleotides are TGCGCCAGCAGCTTGGTGGGGGGGACCGATTTACGCTCCTACAATGAGCAGTTCTTC. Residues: CASSLVGGTDLRSYNEQFF.

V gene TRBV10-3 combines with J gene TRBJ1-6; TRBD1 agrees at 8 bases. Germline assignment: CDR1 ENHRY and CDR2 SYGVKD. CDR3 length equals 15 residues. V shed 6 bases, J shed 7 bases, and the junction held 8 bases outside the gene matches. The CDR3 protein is CAISRKDRENSPLHF. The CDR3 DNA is TGTGCCATCAGCCGCAAGGACAGGGAAAATTCACCCCTCCACTTT.

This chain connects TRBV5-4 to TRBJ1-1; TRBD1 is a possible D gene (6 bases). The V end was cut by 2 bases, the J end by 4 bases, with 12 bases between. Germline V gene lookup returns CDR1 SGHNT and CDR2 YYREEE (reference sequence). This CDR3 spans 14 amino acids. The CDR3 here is CASSFGGGITEAFF. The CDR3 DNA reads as TGTGCCAGCAGCTTTGGGGGCGGCATCACTGAAGCTTTCTTT.

This chain's CDR3 is CAISDSMDTQYF. The DNA of the CDR3 is TGTGCCATCAGTGATTCCATGGATACGCAGTATTTT. The genes are TRBV10-3 and TRBJ2-3; D remains ambiguous. Per germline, CDR1 ENHRY and CDR2 SYGVKD. Trimming left V 3 bases short and J 6 bases short, with 7 bases between. The CDR3 is 12 residues long.

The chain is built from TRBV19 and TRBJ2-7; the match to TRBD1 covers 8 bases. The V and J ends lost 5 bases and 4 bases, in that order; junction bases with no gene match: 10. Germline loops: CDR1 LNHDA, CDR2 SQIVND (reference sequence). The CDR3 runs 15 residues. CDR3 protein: CASSSGAGGWYEQYF. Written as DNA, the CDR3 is TGTGCCAGTAGTTCGGGGGCAGGGGGCTGGTACGAGCAGTACTTC.

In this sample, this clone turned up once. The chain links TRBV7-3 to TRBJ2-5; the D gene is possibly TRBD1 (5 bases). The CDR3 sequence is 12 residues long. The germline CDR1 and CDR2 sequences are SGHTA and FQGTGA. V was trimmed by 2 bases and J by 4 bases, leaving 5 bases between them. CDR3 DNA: TGTGCCAGCAGCTTACAGGGAGAGACCCAGTACTTC. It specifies CASSLQGETQYF.

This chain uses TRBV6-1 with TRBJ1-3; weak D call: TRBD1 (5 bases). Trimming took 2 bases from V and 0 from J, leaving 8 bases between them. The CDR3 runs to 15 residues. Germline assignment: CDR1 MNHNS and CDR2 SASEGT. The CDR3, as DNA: TGTGCCAGCAGTGAACTCGGGGGCTCTGGAAACACCATATATTTT. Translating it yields CASSELGGSGNTIYF.

CDR3 nucleotide sequence: TGTGCCAGCAGGACAGGGACAGGGGGCTCCTACGAGCAGTACTTC. It specifies CASRTGTGGSYEQYF. V usage is TRBV6-5 and J usage is TRBJ2-7, with TRBD1 matching over 11 bases. The CDR3 loop spans 15 amino acids. The J segment lost 0 bases and the V segment lost 6 bases, leaving 4 bases of the junction unmatched. CDR1 MNHEY and CDR2 SVGAGI come from the germline V gene.

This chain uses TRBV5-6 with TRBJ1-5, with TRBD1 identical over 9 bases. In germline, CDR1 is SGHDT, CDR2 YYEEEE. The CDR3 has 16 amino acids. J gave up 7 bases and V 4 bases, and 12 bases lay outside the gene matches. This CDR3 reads CASSLNRDRVRQPQHF. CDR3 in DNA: TGTGCCAGCAGCCTTAACCGGGACAGGGTACGACAGCCCCAGCATTTT. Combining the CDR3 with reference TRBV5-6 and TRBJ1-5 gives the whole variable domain DAGVTQSPTHLIKTRGQQVTLRCSPKSGHDTVSWYQQALGQGPQFIFQYYEEEERQRGNFPDRFSGHQFPNYSSELNVNALLLGDSALYLCASSLNRDRVRQPQHFGDGTRLSIL.

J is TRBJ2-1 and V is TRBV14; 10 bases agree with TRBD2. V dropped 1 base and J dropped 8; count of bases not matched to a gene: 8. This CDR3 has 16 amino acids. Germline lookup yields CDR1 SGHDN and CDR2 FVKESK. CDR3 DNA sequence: TGTGCCAGCAGCCAAGGGGGTAGCGGGAGGATGGATGAGCAGTTCTTC. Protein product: CASSQGGSGRMDEQFF.

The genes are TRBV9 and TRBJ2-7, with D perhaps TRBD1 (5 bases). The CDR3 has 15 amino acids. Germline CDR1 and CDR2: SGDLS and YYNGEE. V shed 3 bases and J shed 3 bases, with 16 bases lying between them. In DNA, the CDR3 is TGTGCCAGCAGCGCCCAAGGGGATCCCCGCTACGAGCAGTACTTC. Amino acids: CASSAQGDPRYEQYF. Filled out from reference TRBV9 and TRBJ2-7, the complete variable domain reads DSGVTQTPKHLITATGQRVTLRCSPRSGDLSVYWYQQSLDQGLQFLIQYYNGEERAKGNILERFSAQQFPDLHSELNLSSLELGDSALYFCASSAQGDPRYEQYFGPGTRLTVT.

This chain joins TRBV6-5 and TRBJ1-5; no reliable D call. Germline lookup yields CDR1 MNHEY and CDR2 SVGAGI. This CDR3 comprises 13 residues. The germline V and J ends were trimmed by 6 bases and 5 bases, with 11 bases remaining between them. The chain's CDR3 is CASRVRIDQPQHF. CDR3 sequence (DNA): TGTGCCAGCAGGGTCAGGATAGATCAGCCCCAGCATTTT.

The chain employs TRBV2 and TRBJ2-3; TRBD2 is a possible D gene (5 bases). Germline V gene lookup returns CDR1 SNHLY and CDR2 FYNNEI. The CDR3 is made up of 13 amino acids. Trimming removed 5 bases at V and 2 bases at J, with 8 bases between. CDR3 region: CASSQRYTDTQYF. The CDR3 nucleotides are TGTGCCAGCAGTCAGCGGTACACAGATACGCAGTATTTT.

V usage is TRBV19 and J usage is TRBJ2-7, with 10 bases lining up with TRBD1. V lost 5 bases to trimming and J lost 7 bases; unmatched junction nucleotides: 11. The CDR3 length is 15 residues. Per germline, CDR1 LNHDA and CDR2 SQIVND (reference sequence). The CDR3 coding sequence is TGTGCCAGTAGTCCTATGACAGGGGGCTTGGAAGAGCAGTACTTC. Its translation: CASSPMTGGLEEQYF.